Sequencing of this T cell receptor (beta chain) was carried out in a study of cytomegalovirus exposure and HLA in healthy donors. Study-wide results and caveats: Several top significant clusters appeared, in a later analysis, to be linked to common viral pathogens.

Germline lookup yields CDR1 SGDLS and CDR2 YYNGEE. V was cut by 0 bases and J by 1 base, with 10 bases left in between. The CDR3 runs 15 residues. A multiplex PCR was run with 60 Vbeta primers and 13 Jbeta primers. Libraries were prepared by immunoSEQ multiplex PCR; TCRdb keeps only in-frame clonotypes and omits some of them. The profile shows under 200,000 clones, 70% to 80% of them singletons. Note on this clone: No antigen is known for it.

The sequence was collected from a man aged 60-69 years in good health and CMV-seronegative. This chain joins TRBV9 and TRBJ2-5; D remains unclear. Sequenced sample: PBMCs. DNA of the CDR3: TGTGCCAGCAGCGTAGGTACGTGGGCCCAAGAGACCCAGTACTTC. Translation gives CASSVGTWAQETQYF.